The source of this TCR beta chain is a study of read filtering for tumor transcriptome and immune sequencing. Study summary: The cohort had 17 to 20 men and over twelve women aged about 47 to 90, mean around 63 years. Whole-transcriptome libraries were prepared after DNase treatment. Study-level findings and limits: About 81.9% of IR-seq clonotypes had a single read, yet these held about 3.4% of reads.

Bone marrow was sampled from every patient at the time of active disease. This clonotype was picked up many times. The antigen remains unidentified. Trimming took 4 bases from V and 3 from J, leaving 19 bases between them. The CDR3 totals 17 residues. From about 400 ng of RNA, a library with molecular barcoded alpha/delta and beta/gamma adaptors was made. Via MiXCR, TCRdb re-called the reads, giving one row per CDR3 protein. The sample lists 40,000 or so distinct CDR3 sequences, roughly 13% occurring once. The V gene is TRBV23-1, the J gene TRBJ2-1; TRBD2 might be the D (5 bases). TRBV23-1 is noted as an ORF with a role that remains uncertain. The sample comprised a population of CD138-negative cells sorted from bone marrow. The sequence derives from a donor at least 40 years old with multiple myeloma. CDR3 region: CASSPTRTRLFYNEQFF. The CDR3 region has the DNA TGCGCCAGCAGTCCAACCAGGACTCGGTTATTCTACAATGAGCAGTTCTTC.